Sequencing of this T cell receptor beta chain was carried out in a study of spatial heterogeneity in lung cancer. Overall study: Combinations of a unique TCR and a UMI were tallied in raw reads, and on average each appeared more than ten times.

In TCRdb, the 5' RACE reads were re-called with MiXCR into one record per CDR3 protein. Among more than 65,000 distinct CDR3 sequences, roughly 8% were seen once, and the ten largest hold about 7%. Germline CDR1 is KGHDR and CDR2 is SFDVKD. The CDR3 covers 14 residues. V was clipped by 5 bases and J by 6 bases, with 13 bases between them. The time point was: sample taken at primary tumor resection. A total of approximately 77 untreated early-stage non-small cell lung cancer patients served as donors. In each case, whole RNA from tumor, nontumor lung or frozen PBMC was sequenced unsorted. This clonotype was observed many times.

The sequenced sample was PBMCs, obtained at surgery. This receptor was obtained from a male donor with early-stage non-small cell lung cancer. V usage is TRBV24-1 and J usage is TRBJ2-1, with TRBD2 as a possible D gene (6 bases). The CDR3 nucleotides read TGTGCCACCAGTGCGATTGGGGACTCCAATGAGCAGTTCTTC. It specifies CATSAIGDSNEQFF.